This T cell receptor beta chain was recorded in a study of T cell changes during pregnancy in multiple sclerosis. Germline V lookup: CDR1 MNHEY, CDR2 SMNVEV (reference sequence). The V segment lost 6 bases and the J segment 9 bases; nucleotides outside the gene matches: 5. This CDR3 contains 12 residues. Only in-frame clones appear in the TCRdb table, and some are missing; sequencing was by immunoSEQ multiplex PCR. This repertoire shows roughly 60,000 clones, 96% found once; its top ten account for 2% to 3%. The sample here was CD8+ T cells from peripheral blood mononuclear cells, taken after pregnancy. The receptor was isolated from a female donor with multiple sclerosis, enrolled in a pregnancy study. The chain combines TRBV27 with TRBJ2-1; 7 nucleotides match TRBD2. The CDR3 DNA reads as TGTGCCAGCAGCACGGGGGGAATTGAGCAGTTCTTC. Its protein product is CASSTGGIEQFF.